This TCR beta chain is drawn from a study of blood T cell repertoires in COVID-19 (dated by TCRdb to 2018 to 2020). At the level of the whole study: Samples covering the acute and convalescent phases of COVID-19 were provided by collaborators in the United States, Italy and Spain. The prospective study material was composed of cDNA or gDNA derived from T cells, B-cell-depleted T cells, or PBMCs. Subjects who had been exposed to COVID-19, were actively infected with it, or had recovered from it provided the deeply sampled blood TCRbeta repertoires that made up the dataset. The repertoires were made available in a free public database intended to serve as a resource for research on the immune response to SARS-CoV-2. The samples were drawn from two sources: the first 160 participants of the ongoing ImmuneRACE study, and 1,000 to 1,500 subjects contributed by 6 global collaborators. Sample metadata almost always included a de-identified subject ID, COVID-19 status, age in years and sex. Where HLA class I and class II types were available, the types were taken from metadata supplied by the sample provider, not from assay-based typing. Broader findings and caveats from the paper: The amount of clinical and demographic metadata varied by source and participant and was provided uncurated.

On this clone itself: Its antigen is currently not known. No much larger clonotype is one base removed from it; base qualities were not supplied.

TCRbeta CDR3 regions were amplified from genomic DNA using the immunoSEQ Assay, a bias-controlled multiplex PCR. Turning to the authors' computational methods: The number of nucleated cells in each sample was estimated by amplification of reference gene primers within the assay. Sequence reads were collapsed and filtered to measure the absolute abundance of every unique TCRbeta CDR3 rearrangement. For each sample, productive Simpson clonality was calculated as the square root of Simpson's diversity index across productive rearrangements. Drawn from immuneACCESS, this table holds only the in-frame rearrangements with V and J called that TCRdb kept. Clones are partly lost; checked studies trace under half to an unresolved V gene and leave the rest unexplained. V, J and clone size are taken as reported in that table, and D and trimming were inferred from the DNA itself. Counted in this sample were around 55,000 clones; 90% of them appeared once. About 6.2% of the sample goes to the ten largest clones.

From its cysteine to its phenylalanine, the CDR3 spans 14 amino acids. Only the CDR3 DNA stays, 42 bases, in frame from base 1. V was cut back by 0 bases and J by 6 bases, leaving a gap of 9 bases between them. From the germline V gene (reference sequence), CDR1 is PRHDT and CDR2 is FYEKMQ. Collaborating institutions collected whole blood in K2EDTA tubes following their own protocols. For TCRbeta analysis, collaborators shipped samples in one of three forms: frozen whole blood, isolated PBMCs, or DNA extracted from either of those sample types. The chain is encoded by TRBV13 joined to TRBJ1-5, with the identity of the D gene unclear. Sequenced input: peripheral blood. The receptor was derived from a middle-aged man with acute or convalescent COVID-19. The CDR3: CASSLGRAVQPQHF. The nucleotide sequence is TGTGCCAGCAGCTTAGGTCGCGCCGTTCAGCCCCAGCATTTT.